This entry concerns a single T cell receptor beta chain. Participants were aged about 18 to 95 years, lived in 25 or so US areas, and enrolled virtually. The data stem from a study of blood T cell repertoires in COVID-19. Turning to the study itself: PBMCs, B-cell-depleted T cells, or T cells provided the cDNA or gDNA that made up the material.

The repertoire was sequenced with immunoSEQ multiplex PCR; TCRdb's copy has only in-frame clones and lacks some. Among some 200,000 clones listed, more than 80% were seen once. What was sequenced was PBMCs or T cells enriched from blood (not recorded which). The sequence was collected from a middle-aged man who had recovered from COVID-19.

In DNA, the CDR3 is TGTGCCATCAGGGGCACAAATTCACCCCTCCACTTT. It yields the protein CAIRGTNSPLHF. The V call is TRBV10-3, the J call TRBJ1-6, with no clear D. CDR3 length: 12 residues. The germline V gene has CDR1 ENHRY and CDR2 SYGVKD. V was shortened by 6 bases and J by 7 bases, with 7 bases between the two germline ends.